What follows are 30 T cell receptor beta chains derived from one specimen sequenced in a study of persistence of HIV-infected CD4 T cells. Cells were stimulated nonspecifically with anti-CD3/anti-CD28 magnetic beads. CD4+ T cells upregulating both CD40 ligand and CD69 were sorted as responding cells. These TCRs are of unknown antigen specificity. The immunoSEQ assay was version 4, run in survey mode. Only in-frame clones appear in the TCRdb table, and some are missing; sequencing was by immunoSEQ multiplex PCR. The sample consists of 35,000 to 50,000 clones, roughly 92% of them appearing once. The material was CD4+ T cells sorted from PBMCs after approximately 19-hour stimulation, obtained from a patient who received antiretroviral therapy. All receptors derive from an adult man with HIV who was CMV-seropositive.

This clone was recorded only once. The chain joins TRBV5-1 to TRBJ2-1; 7 nucleotides agree with TRBD2. J lost 7 bases, V lost 3 bases, and 10 bases had no gene match. Germline CDR1 is SGHRS and CDR2 is YFSETQ. The CDR3 totals 15 residues. CDR3 loop: CASSSRSGGLNEQFF. DNA of the CDR3: TGCGCCAGCAGCTCCAGGTCGGGAGGTTTAAATGAGCAGTTCTTC.

The chain couples TRBV29-1 to TRBJ1-4; 9 bases map to TRBD1. This CDR3 is 14 amino acids long. Germline V gene lookup returns CDR1 SQVTM and CDR2 ANQGSEA. V shed 6 bases and J 3 bases; nucleotides not matched to a gene: 5. The DNA of the CDR3 is TGCAGCGTGGAGGGACAGGGATCTAATGAAAAACTGTTTTTT. This codes for CSVEGQGSNEKLFF.

Only one count was recorded for this clone. This chain's CDR3 is CASSSPGQGKNYGYTF. The CDR3 region has the DNA TGCGCCAGCAGCTCTCCGGGACAGGGTAAAAACTATGGCTACACCTTC. The chain is built from TRBV5-1 and TRBJ1-2, with 9 nucleotides matching TRBD1. After removal of 3 bases from V and 2 bases from J, the junction contained 8 bases not matched to a gene. Germline lookup yields CDR1 SGHRS and CDR2 YFSETQ. The CDR3 spans 16 residues. Using reference TRBV5-1 and TRBJ1-2 for the parts outside the CDR3, the full variable domain is KAGVTQTPRYLIKTRGQQVTLSCSPISGHRSVSWYQQTPGQGLQFLFEYFSETQRNKGNFPGRFSGRQFSNSRSEMNVSTLELGDSALYLCASSSPGQGKNYGYTFGSGTRLTVV.

This chain connects TRBV15 to TRBJ2-7, with D maybe TRBD2 (5 bases). The V and J ends lost 0 bases and 6 bases respectively, with 12 bases between them. The CDR3 consists of 14 residues. Per germline, CDR1 LNHNV and CDR2 YYDKDF (reference sequence). This chain's CDR3 is CATSRESTRGEQYF. The CDR3 DNA is TGTGCCACCAGCAGAGAAAGTACCCGGGGCGAGCAGTACTTC.

The rearrangement links TRBV7-9 to TRBJ2-3; 8 bases fit TRBD2. V was pared by 8 bases and J by 0 bases, with 4 bases of the junction left unmatched. The CDR3 has 14 residues. Looked up from germline, CDR1 is SEHNR and CDR2 is FQNEAQ (reference sequence). The CDR3 coding sequence is TGTGCCAGCCTTCGGGGGGGAAGCACAGATACGCAGTATTTT. Translating gives CASLRGGSTDTQYF.

This chain connects TRBV5-1 to TRBJ2-1; 9 nucleotides line up with TRBD1. In germline, CDR1 is SGHRS, CDR2 YFSETQ. V was pared by 4 bases and J by 7 bases, with 6 bases of the junction left unmatched. The CDR3 spans 14 residues. The CDR3 loop is CASSPGQGRNEQFF. The CDR3 DNA reads as TGCGCCAGCAGCCCCGGACAGGGGCGGAATGAGCAGTTCTTC.

The chain combines TRBV3-1 (or the pseudogene TRBV3-2) with TRBJ2-3, with a possible D match to TRBD1 (5 bases). Germline CDR1 LGHDT, CDR2 YNNKEL (reference sequence). This CDR3 spans 14 amino acids. Trimming stripped 3 bases from V and 3 bases from J, with 10 bases between. In DNA, the CDR3 is TGTGCCAGCAGCCATAATGCAGGGACAGATACGCAGTATTTT. It is translated as CASSHNAGTDTQYF.

V usage is TRBV2 and J usage is TRBJ2-3; TRBD1 agrees at 7 bases. V gave up 3 bases and J gave up 4 bases; unmatched junction bases: 1. The germline gives CDR1 SNHLY, CDR2 FYNNEI. The length of the CDR3 is 13 residues. The CDR3 DNA sequence: TGTGCCAGCAGTGAGGACAGGCCAGATACGCAGTATTTT. Translated: CASSEDRPDTQYF. The complete variable domain, with remaining parts taken from reference TRBV2 and TRBJ2-3, reads EPEVTQTPSHQVTQMGQEVILRCVPISNHLYFYWYRQILGQKVEFLVSFYNNEISEKSEIFDDQFSVERPDGSNFTLKIRSTKLEDSAMYFCASSEDRPDTQYFGPGTRLTVL.

V gene TRBV4-1 combines with J gene TRBJ1-2; unclear D gene. The germline CDR1 and CDR2 sequences are MGHRA and YSYEKL. This CDR3 is built from 13 residues. The V end lost 1 base, the J end lost 2 bases, and 5 bases lay between the germline ends. In DNA form, the CDR3 reads TGCGCCAGCAGCCAAGGCGGGAACTATGGCTACACCTTC. Its protein is CASSQGGNYGYTF.

V gene TRBV2 combines with J gene TRBJ2-7, with TRBD2 identical over 12 bases. Unmatched junction bases numbered 10, after V lost 7 bases and J lost 3 bases. The V gene's germline CDR1 is SNHLY and CDR2 FYNNEI. There are 16 residues in the CDR3. The CDR3 region has the DNA TGTGCCAGCAAGCGACTAGCGGGGGCTATCAACTACGAGCAGTACTTC. This gives the protein CASKRLAGAINYEQYF.

The chain has TRBV19 and TRBJ2-2, with a tentative D call TRBD1 (6 bases). Germline V lookup: CDR1 LNHDA, CDR2 SQIVND (reference sequence). V lost 4 bases, J lost 4 bases, and 13 bases lay in between. This CDR3 is built from 15 residues. In DNA form, the CDR3 reads TGTGCCAGTAGTAGCAACAGGGAAAGCACCGGGGAGCTGTTTTTT. It translates to CASSSNRESTGELFF.

The chain combines TRBV5-1 with TRBJ2-1, with TRBD2 matching over 11 bases. CDR1 and CDR2 (germline): SGHRS, YFSETQ. V dropped 4 bases and J dropped 10; count of bases not matched to a gene: 7. The CDR3 covers 14 residues. This chain's CDR3 is CASSGTSGPKEQFF. In nucleotides, the CDR3 is TGCGCCAGCAGCGGGACTAGCGGACCTAAAGAGCAGTTCTTC.

V usage is TRBV24-1 and J usage is TRBJ2-5; 10 nucleotides align to TRBD2. TRBJ2-7 explains the end of the DNA better; the J call may be wrong. CDR1 is KGHDR and CDR2 is SFDVKD in the germline V gene. This CDR3 spans 16 amino acids. As DNA, the CDR3 is TGTGCCACCAGTGATCCTCACAGCGGGGGGGCCTACGAGCAGTACTTC. Translation: CATSDPHSGGAYEQYF.

The chain joins TRBV9 to TRBJ1-2; D remains unclear. The CDR3 length is 16 residues. CDR1 SGDLS and CDR2 YYNGEE come from the germline V gene. Trimming removed 2 bases from V and 4 bases from J, with 18 bases in between. The CDR3: CASSVKSGSKSYGYTF. As DNA, the CDR3 is TGTGCCAGCAGCGTTAAGAGTGGCTCAAAAAGCTATGGCTACACCTTC.

This rearrangement joins TRBV5-6 to TRBJ2-1; possible D gene TRBD2, 6 bases. The germline gives CDR1 SGHDT, CDR2 YYEEEE. Trimming left V 4 bases short and J 10 bases short, with 18 bases between. There are 14 residues in the CDR3. The CDR3 sequence is CASSPGTGTMEQFF. Here the CDR3 DNA reads TGTGCCAGCAGCCCCGGGACTGGTACAATGGAGCAGTTCTTC.

The chain couples TRBV3-1 (or the pseudogene TRBV3-2) to TRBJ1-3; D not resolved. The V gene lost 0 bases and the J gene lost 7 bases, with 13 bases spanning the gap. This CDR3 is 15 amino acids long. In germline, CDR1 is LGHDT, CDR2 YNNKEL (reference sequence). The CDR3 protein is CASSQDAAEGNTIYF. In DNA form, the CDR3 reads TGTGCCAGCAGCCAAGATGCCGCCGAAGGGAACACCATATATTTT.

The chain uses TRBV5-1 and TRBJ1-4; tentatively, D is TRBD1 (6 bases). This CDR3 comprises 17 residues. Per germline, CDR1 SGHRS and CDR2 YFSETQ. V lost 2 bases and J lost 4, with 18 bases in between. The CDR3 is CASSLGPMAGVNEKLFF. CDR3 sequence (DNA): TGCGCCAGCAGCTTAGGTCCCATGGCAGGGGTTAATGAAAAACTGTTTTTT.

The chain links TRBV21-1 to TRBJ1-2. TRBV21-1 corresponds to a pseudogene. The CDR3 has 15 amino acids. CDR3 amino acids: CASSSIGQVRYGYTF. CDR3 sequence (DNA): TGTGCCAGCAGCTCAATCGGGCAGGTTCGCTATGGCTACACCTTC.

The chain recombines TRBV12-3 or TRBV12-4 with TRBJ2-3; 7 nucleotides agree with TRBD1. V was clipped by 7 bases and J by 4 bases; unmatched bases: 5. CDR3 length: 13 residues. Here the CDR3 reads CASNNRGPDTQYF. The DNA for the CDR3 is TGTGCCAGCAACAATAGGGGGCCAGATACGCAGTATTTT.

The V and J genes are TRBV6-5 and TRBJ2-2, with a possible D match to TRBD1 (6 bases). The germline V and J ends were trimmed by 5 bases and 1 base, with 8 bases remaining between them. CDR1 and CDR2 (germline): MNHEY, SVGAGI. The CDR3 length is 14 residues. The CDR3 here is CASSPTGNTGELFF. Written as DNA, the CDR3 is TGTGCCAGCAGTCCGACAGGGAACACCGGGGAGCTGTTTTTT.

The chain carries TRBV9 and TRBJ1-2; D unclear. V was cut by 3 bases and J by 0 bases, with 12 bases left in between. CDR3 length equals 15 residues. Germline values: CDR1 SGDLS, CDR2 YYNGEE. The CDR3 bases are TGTGCCAGCAGCGCAGACCCGACACCTAACTATGGCTACACCTTC. As protein: CASSADPTPNYGYTF.

The count of this clone is one. The V and J genes are TRBV18 and TRBJ1-6; 10 bases agree with TRBD1. The CDR3 is 18 residues long. Germline V gene lookup returns CDR1 KGHSH and CDR2 LQKENI. Trimming removed 3 bases from V and 10 bases from J; junction bases left unmatched: 15. The chain's CDR3 is CASSPVDRGQQGGSPLHF. CDR3 nucleotide sequence: TGTGCCAGCTCACCCGTCGACAGGGGGCAACAGGGAGGCTCACCCCTCCACTTT.

This rearrangement joins TRBV9 to TRBJ2-6; D not certain. This CDR3 region has 16 residues. Deletions cut 4 bases from V and 0 bases from J, with 11 bases between. CDR1 and CDR2 from the germline V gene are SGDLS and YYNGEE. The CDR3: CASSNRQVSGANVLTF. The DNA for the CDR3 is TGTGCCAGCAGCAACCGACAAGTCTCTGGGGCCAACGTCCTGACTTTC.

This rearrangement joins TRBV12-3 or TRBV12-4 to TRBJ1-2; D is undetermined. The CDR3 loop spans 13 amino acids. With 2 bases removed from V and 0 bases from J, the gap between germline ends came to 4 bases. The CDR3 sequence is CASSLTANYGYTF. The CDR3 DNA reads TGTGCCAGCAGTTTAACAGCTAACTATGGCTACACCTTC.

CDR3 sequence: CASSELASGVYGQFF. In nucleotides, the CDR3 is TGCGCCAGCAGTGAGTTGGCTAGCGGGGTGTACGGGCAGTTCTTC. The gene calls are TRBV10-1 and TRBJ2-1, with 9 nucleotides matching TRBD2. The trim removed 1 base at V and 12 bases at J, leaving 10 bases unmatched. This CDR3 is built from 15 residues. Germline V lookup: CDR1 WNHNN, CDR2 SYGVQD (reference sequence).

This sequence joins TRBV2 and TRBJ2-7; 10 bases agree with TRBD2. The CDR3 length is 14 residues. Germline CDR1 and CDR2: SNHLY and FYNNEI. V lost 4 bases to trimming and J lost 6 bases; unmatched junction nucleotides: 6. The DNA for the CDR3 is TGTGCCAGCAGTGTAGCTAGCGGGGGAGGCGAGCAGTACTTC. Translating it yields CASSVASGGGEQYF.

The chain recombines TRBV18 with TRBJ1-5; 7 bases agree with TRBD1. The germline CDR1 and CDR2 sequences are KGHSH and LQKENI. J was trimmed by 5 bases and V by 1 base; bases with no gene match: 5. The CDR3 spans 15 residues. The CDR3 DNA sequence: TGTGCCAGCTCACCACGAGGACAGGCTGATCAGCCCCAGCATTTT. This translates into CASSPRGQADQPQHF.

Only one count was recorded for this clone. The chain carries TRBV2 and TRBJ2-2; tentative D call: TRBD2 (5 bases). The V end was cut by 7 bases, the J end by 4 bases, with 10 bases between. The CDR3 has 13 residues. The germline V gene has CDR1 SNHLY and CDR2 FYNNEI. The CDR3 region is CASMTIPTGELFF. The CDR3 nucleotides read TGTGCCAGCATGACTATCCCCACCGGGGAGCTGTTTTTT. Complete variable domain (other parts from reference TRBV2 and TRBJ2-2): EPEVTQTPSHQVTQMGQEVILRCVPISNHLYFYWYRQILGQKVEFLVSFYNNEISEKSEIFDDQFSVERPDGSNFTLKIRSTKLEDSAMYFCASMTIPTGELFFGEGSRLTVL.

The V call is TRBV9, the J call TRBJ1-1; the D gene is possibly TRBD1 (5 bases). V lost 2 bases and J 0 bases, leaving 14 bases between the germline ends. The CDR3 covers 16 residues. The V gene's germline CDR1 is SGDLS and CDR2 YYNGEE. CDR3 amino acids: CASSVAVGAMNTEAFF. CDR3 DNA sequence: TGTGCCAGCAGCGTGGCAGTCGGGGCGATGAACACTGAAGCTTTCTTT.

This clone was counted only a few times. The chain joins TRBV28 to TRBJ1-2; 10 positions agree with TRBD1. Germline trimming cut 4 bases from V and 4 bases from J; bases unmatched to any gene: 21. Germline loops: CDR1 MDHEN, CDR2 SYDVKM. This CDR3 comprises 20 residues. This CDR3 is CASSSTYPDRGRPGGYGYTF. The CDR3 nucleotides read TGTGCCAGCAGTTCGACCTATCCCGACAGGGGGCGCCCAGGGGGCTATGGCTACACCTTC.